These T cell receptor beta chains were read from a single sample in a study of cytomegalovirus exposure and HLA in healthy donors. Repertoires were generated with immunoSEQ multiplex PCR, while TCRdb's copy carries only in-frame clones and drops some. Among 160,000 or so clones listed, about 86% were seen once. The sequenced sample consisted of PBMCs. The receptors here all came from a woman under 40 in good health and CMV-seronegative. Each CDR3 is given with its conserved first and last residue.

>TRBV6-6|TRBJ1-4|14
CASVPRATNEKLFF
>TRBV6-1|TRBJ2-7|15
CASSFAGQGAYEQYF
>TRBV6-6|TRBJ2-1|14
CATDRTSGRYEQFF
>TRBV4-2|TRBJ2-1|16
CASSQDGTSSYNEQFF
>TRBV2|TRBJ2-7|13
CATGGTVSYEQYF
>TRBV4-2|TRBJ1-2|15
CASSQDNSPAWGYTF
>TRBV10-2|TRBJ2-1|13
CASRDLGRDEQFF
>TRBV27|TRBJ2-2|16
CASSRSGGVSTGELFF
>TRBV5-1|TRBJ2-2|14
CASSLAQGAGELFF
>TRBV25-1|TRBJ2-4|18
CASSAGSEQTLAKNIQYF
>TRBV6-5|TRBJ1-1|14
CASRPTGIETEAFF
>TRBV2|TRBJ2-3|16
CASRVRLAGRGDTQYF
>TRBV2|TRBJ1-4|17
CASKEWLGSRRNEKLFF
>TRBV5-1|TRBJ2-7|15
CASSLGGQGAYEQYF
>TRBV6-6|TRBJ1-5|14
CASSDIRDSQPQHF
>TRBV4-1|TRBJ1-4|17
CASSQVEPIARNEKLFF
>TRBV5-4|TRBJ2-5|11
CASSQMETQYF
>TRBV2|TRBJ1-5|14
CASSRSQNNQPQHF
>TRBV5-4|TRBJ2-2|15
CASSLASGKTGELFF
>TRBV5-1|TRBJ1-1|13
CASSGPSGAEAFF
>TRBV6-1|TRBJ1-3|17
CASSEIGGAVSGNTIYF
>TRBV7-2|TRBJ2-7|13
CASSLTDSYEQYF
>TRBV27|TRBJ2-7|13
CASSLTEFYEQYF
>TRBV7-9|TRBJ2-5|14
CASSLQGRRETQYF
>TRBV5-4|TRBJ2-7|17
CASSSGFWGEGVYEQYF
>TRBV6-1|TRBJ2-3|15
CASRYAGTSTDTQYF
>TRBV25-1|TRBJ2-5|15
CASSVGTGPQETQYF
>TRBV21-1|TRBJ1-6|15
CAVGTAGSYNSPLHF
>TRBV5-1|TRBJ1-4|14
CASSTEATNEKLFF
>TRBV6-1|TRBJ1-5|13
CASSQGENQPQHF
>TRBV10-2|TRBJ1-2|13
CASSESKGGGYTF
>TRBV7-9|TRBJ2-1|17
CASSFPSSGDSYNEQFF
>TRBV6-5|TRBJ2-2|15
CASSRRGSRSGELFF
>TRBV11-3|TRBJ1-3|13
CASSLHSGNTIYF
>TRBV19|TRBJ2-7|17
CASSTGTRTGSSYEQYF